This T cell receptor (beta chain) was sequenced in a study of shared clonotypes between healthy human individuals. Comment on this clone: The antigen is undetermined.

Overall study results and limits: Among several donors, approximately 5% of naive CD4 clonotypes were found in common.

Donors were Caucasian adults residing in Nashville, Tennessee, USA. V was trimmed by 6 bases and J by 5 bases, leaving 14 bases between them. CDR1 is ENHRY, CDR2 SYGVKD, per germline. The CDR3 loop spans 14 amino acids. Libraries were prepared by immunoSEQ multiplex PCR; TCRdb keeps only in-frame clonotypes and omits some of them. There are 2 million to 2.5 million clones in the sample; 85% to 95% occur only once, and 0.1% to 0.15% lies in the top ten. The material sequenced was naive CD4+ T cells sorted from blood. The subset was: CD45RA+ positively selected. The TCR sequence derives from a man aged 18 to 29 in good health. The V gene is TRBV10-3, the J gene TRBJ1-5; a weak D match, TRBD1 (5 bases). The CDR3 DNA sequence: TGTGCCATCAGGCCAGGGAGTGGAGATCAGCCCCAGCATTTT. Translated: CAIRPGSGDQPQHF.